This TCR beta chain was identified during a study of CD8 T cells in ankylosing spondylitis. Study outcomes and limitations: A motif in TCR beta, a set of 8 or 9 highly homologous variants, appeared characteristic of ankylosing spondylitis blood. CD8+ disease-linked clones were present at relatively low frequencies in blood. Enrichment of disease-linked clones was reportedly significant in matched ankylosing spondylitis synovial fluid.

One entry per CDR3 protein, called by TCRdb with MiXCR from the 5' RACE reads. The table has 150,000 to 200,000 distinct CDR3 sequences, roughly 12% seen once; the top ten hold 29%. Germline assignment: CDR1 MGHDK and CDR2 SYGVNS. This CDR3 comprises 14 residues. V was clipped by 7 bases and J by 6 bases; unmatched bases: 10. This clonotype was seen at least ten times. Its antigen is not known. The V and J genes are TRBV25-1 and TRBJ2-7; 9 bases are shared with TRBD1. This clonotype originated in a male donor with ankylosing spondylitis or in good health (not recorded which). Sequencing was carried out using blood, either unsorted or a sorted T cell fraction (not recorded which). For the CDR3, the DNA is TGTGCCAGCAATGTCGGGGACAGGGTATCCGAGCAGTACTTC. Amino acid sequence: CASNVGDRVSEQYF.